The 25 T cell receptor beta chains reported below all come from one sample, sequenced in a study of Ad26.COV2.S vaccination and SARS-CoV-2 variants (dated by TCRdb to 2020 to 2023). The treatment or condition label here, explained by the study, means: some 20 received Ad26.COV2.S at low or high dose, single or two shots; 5 received placebo; per-sample allocation not given. For vaccine and placebo recipients, repertoires were sequenced using samples collected on day 63 after the first injection. Library preparation employed the immunoSEQ multiplex PCR assay. TCRdb's version of the immuneACCESS table is confined to in-frame rearrangements and falls short of the full clone set. An unresolved V gene accounts for under half of the shortfall where checked; the remainder is of unknown origin. The sample includes 430,000 or so clones, with approximately 90% observed a single time. 10% to 15% of the sample belongs to the ten largest clones.

The sequences come from peripheral blood, collected in a trial of Ad26.COV2.S vaccine versus placebo. Receptors were obtained from a person aged 18-65 years who received the Ad26.COV2.S COVID-19 vaccine or a placebo.

This chain links TRBV12-3 or TRBV12-4 with TRBJ2-3; unclear D gene. The CDR3 contains 13 residues. V was cut by 4 bases and J by 2 bases, with 7 bases left in between. CDR3 loop: CASSSTFTDTQYF. Written as DNA, the CDR3 is TGTGCCAGCAGTTCCACATTCACAGATACGCAGTATTTT.

The J gene is TRBJ2-2, the V gene TRBV4-3, with D tentatively TRBD1 or TRBD2 (6 bases each). V lost 1 base and J lost 7, with 16 bases in between. Per the germline V gene, CDR1 is LGHNA and CDR2 is YSLEER. The CDR3 has 16 amino acids. The CDR3 nucleotides read TGCGCCAGCAGCCAAGCGATCTGGGGGGCTGGCGGGGAGCTGTTTTTT. Protein sequence: CASSQAIWGAGGELFF.

This chain links TRBV20-1 with TRBJ2-1; a weak D match, TRBD2 (6 bases). The CDR3 sequence is 11 residues long. In germline, CDR1 is DFQATT, CDR2 SNEGSKA (reference sequence). Trimming took 7 bases from V and 4 from J, leaving 8 bases between them. The CDR3 DNA is TGCAGTGTAGGGACTTACAATGAGCAGTTCTTC. Protein sequence: CSVGTYNEQFF.

The chain is built from TRBV7-8 and TRBJ1-1; D remains unclear. V was trimmed by 1 base and J by 1 base, leaving 4 bases between them. The CDR3 contains 13 residues. Germline values: CDR1 SGHVS, CDR2 FQNEAQ. The CDR3 DNA reads as TGTGCCAGCAGCTTAGAAAGGAACACTGAAGCTTTCTTT. It translates to CASSLERNTEAFF.

The CDR3 region is CASSSTSGTTYEQYF. In DNA form, the CDR3 reads TGTGCCAGCAGCTCAACTAGCGGGACCACCTACGAGCAGTACTTC. The rearrangement uses TRBV4-2 and TRBJ2-7; 10 nucleotides align to TRBD2. From germline, CDR1 is LGHNA and CDR2 YNFKEQ. Trimming removed 5 bases from V and 2 bases from J; junction bases left unmatched: 6. The CDR3 consists of 15 residues.

This clone was observed a handful of times. Other DNA sequences in the sample encode the same CDR3. The J gene is TRBJ1-1, the V gene TRBV12-3 or TRBV12-4; D uncertain. Trimming shortened V by 1 base and J by 1 base, and 4 bases separated the two germline ends. There are 13 residues in the CDR3. The CDR3 DNA is TGTGCCAGCAGTTTAGGGCGGAACACTGAAGCTTTCTTT. Residues: CASSLGRNTEAFF.

The rearrangement uses TRBV28 and TRBJ2-1; TRBD1 is a possible D gene (6 bases). The germline CDR1 and CDR2 sequences are MDHEN and SYDVKM. Trimming shortened V by 4 bases and J by 2 bases, and 9 bases separated the two germline ends. This CDR3 has 14 residues. CDR3 bases: TGTGCCAGCAGTTCCGGGACACCCTACAATGAGCAGTTCTTC. Its translation: CASSSGTPYNEQFF. Drawing the rest from reference TRBV28 and TRBJ2-1, the complete variable domain is DVKVTQSSRYLVKRTGEKVFLECVQDMDHENMFWYRQDPGLGLRLIYFSYDVKMKEKGDIPEGYSVSREKKERFSLILESASTNQTSMYLCASSSGTPYNEQFFGPGTRLTVL.

The gene calls are TRBV7-2 and TRBJ2-7; a weak D match, TRBD2 (5 bases). V gave up 2 bases and J gave up 0 bases, with 14 bases separating them. The CDR3 sequence is 16 residues long. Germline V CDR1 and CDR2: SGHTA, FQGNSA. The CDR3 protein is CASSLKTTLSSYEQYF. CDR3 coding DNA: TGTGCCAGCAGCTTAAAGACTACCTTAAGCTCCTACGAGCAGTACTTC.

Regarding this clone: The identical CDR3 is also encoded by other nucleotide sequences in the sample. The genes are TRBV5-1 and TRBJ2-7; 11 nucleotides align to TRBD2. V was pared by 0 bases and J by 7 bases, with 3 bases of the junction left unmatched. CDR1 and CDR2 (germline): SGHRS, YFSETQ. The CDR3 is 14 amino acids. The CDR3 loop is CASSLVAGGYEQYF. The CDR3 nucleotides read TGCGCCAGCAGCTTGGTAGCGGGAGGGTATGAGCAGTACTTC.

The chain couples TRBV18 to TRBJ2-7, with 8 bases matching TRBD2. The trim removed 1 base at V and 5 bases at J, leaving 10 bases unmatched. Germline CDR1 and CDR2: KGHSH and LQKENI. The length of the CDR3 is 16 residues. This CDR3 is CASSPLSGSRKDEQYF. CDR3 nucleotides: TGTGCCAGCTCACCACTAAGCGGGAGTAGGAAGGACGAGCAGTACTTC. The full variable domain, its missing parts supplied by reference TRBV18 and TRBJ2-7, is NAGVMQNPRHLVRRRGQEARLRCSPMKGHSHVYWYRQLPEEGLKFMVYLQKENIIDESGMPKERFSAEFPKEGPSILRIQQVVRGDSAAYFCASSPLSGSRKDEQYFGPGTRLTVT.

The gene calls are TRBV7-9 and TRBJ2-7, with TRBD1 matching over 8 bases. V was pared by 6 bases and J by 3 bases, with 7 bases of the junction left unmatched. CDR3 size: 14 residues. Per the germline V gene, CDR1 is SEHNR and CDR2 is FQNEAQ (reference sequence). The CDR3 protein is CASRTTGGSYEQYF. CDR3 nucleotides: TGTGCCAGCAGGACAACAGGGGGTAGCTACGAGCAGTACTTC.

The chain combines TRBV7-8 with TRBJ2-7; 11 nucleotides line up with TRBD1. This CDR3 is built from 14 residues. The V gene's germline CDR1 is SGHVS and CDR2 FQNEAQ. Trimming cost V 5 bases and J 4 bases; bases outside gene matches: 4. CDR3: CASSGTGGRYEQYF. In DNA form, the CDR3 reads TGTGCCAGCAGCGGGACAGGGGGTCGGTACGAGCAGTACTTC.

The V and J genes are TRBV11-3 and TRBJ2-7, with D unclear. Trimming left V 5 bases short and J 2 bases short, with 19 bases between. Germline CDR1 is SGHNT and CDR2 is YENEEA. There are 16 residues in the CDR3. CDR3 sequence: CASSPGEGQDPYEQYF. The CDR3 region has the DNA TGTGCCAGCAGCCCGGGTGAAGGTCAGGATCCCTACGAGCAGTACTTC.

The V and J genes are TRBV6-2 or TRBV6-3 and TRBJ1-6; D gene uncertain. CDR3 length: 14 residues. V was clipped by 2 bases and J by 11 bases, with 13 bases between them. Germline CDR1 reads MNHEY; CDR2 reads SVGEGT. The CDR3 spells CASSYLDREPPLHF. The CDR3 DNA sequence: TGTGCCAGCAGTTACCTCGACCGGGAGCCACCCCTCCACTTT.

This chain links TRBV3-1 (or the pseudogene TRBV3-2) with TRBJ2-1; D unresolved. The V end lost 1 base, the J end lost 6 bases, and 10 bases lay between the germline ends. The CDR3 has 14 residues. The germline V gene has CDR1 LGHDT and CDR2 YNNKEL (reference sequence). CDR3 nucleotide sequence: TGTGCCAGCAGCCAAGTGTCTTTGATCAATGAGCAGTTCTTC. Protein sequence: CASSQVSLINEQFF.

The chain carries TRBV11-3 and TRBJ2-1; TRBD2 aligns across 8 bases. The V segment lost 4 bases and the J segment 0 bases; nucleotides outside the gene matches: 8. The CDR3 runs 17 residues. The germline gives CDR1 SGHNT, CDR2 YENEEA. As DNA, the CDR3 is TGTGCCAGCAGCTCCCGGACTAGCTCTAGCTCCTACAATGAGCAGTTCTTC. Its protein product is CASSSRTSSSSYNEQFF.

The V call is TRBV7-8, the J call TRBJ2-5, with 13 bases lining up with TRBD2. This CDR3 contains 16 residues. Looked up from germline, CDR1 is SGHVS and CDR2 is FQNEAQ. V lost 2 bases to trimming and J lost 3 bases; unmatched junction nucleotides: 3. DNA of the CDR3: TGTGCCAGCAGCTTATTCGGACTAGCGGGAGAAGAGACCCAGTACTTC. Amino acids: CASSLFGLAGEETQYF.

V usage is TRBV30 and J usage is TRBJ1-5, with D perhaps matching TRBD1 (5 bases). The CDR3 is made up of 16 amino acids. Germline values: CDR1 GTSNPN, CDR2 SVGIG (reference sequence). V was shortened by 2 bases and J by 0 bases, with 14 bases between the two germline ends. In DNA form, the CDR3 reads TGTGCCTGGAGTCGAGGGACTTGGTATAGCAATCAGCCCCAGCATTTT. Protein product: CAWSRGTWYSNQPQHF.

The CDR3, as DNA: TGTGCCAGTAGTCCCGGGACAGGGATTTACAATGAGCAGTTCTTC. This encodes CASSPGTGIYNEQFF. This chain uses TRBV19 with TRBJ2-1, with 9 positions matching TRBD1. This CDR3 has 15 residues. Germline assignment: CDR1 LNHDA and CDR2 SQIVND (reference sequence). The V and J ends lost 5 bases and 4 bases, in that order; junction bases with no gene match: 6.

CDR3 nucleotide sequence: TGTGCCAGCAGCGGTGAAGCTCTCCCTAATTCACCCCTCCACTTT. It encodes CASSGEALPNSPLHF. The chain has TRBV9 and TRBJ1-6; D is unclear. CDR3 length: 15 residues. CDR1 SGDLS and CDR2 YYNGEE come from the germline V gene. Trimming stripped 3 bases from V and 6 bases from J, with 13 bases between.

The chain has TRBV29-1 and TRBJ2-3; 9 bases align to TRBD2. J was trimmed by 1 base and V by 5 bases; bases with no gene match: 4. This CDR3 is built from 14 residues. Germline CDR1 and CDR2: SQVTM and ANQGSEA. The DNA of the CDR3 is TGCAGCGTTCCGCGGGAGGGACGCACAGATACGCAGTATTTT. Protein product: CSVPREGRTDTQYF.

On this clone itself: This CDR3 is also generated by other DNA sequences in the sample. This chain links TRBV7-9 with TRBJ1-1; TRBD1 agrees at 9 bases. The germline V gene has CDR1 SEHNR and CDR2 FQNEAQ (reference sequence). J lost 1 base, V lost 3 bases, and 0 bases had no gene match. This CDR3 is 14 amino acids long. CDR3 sequence: CASSLGQGNTEAFF. The CDR3 DNA sequence: TGTGCCAGCAGCTTGGGACAGGGGAACACTGAAGCTTTCTTT.

The chain couples TRBV5-1 to TRBJ2-3; TRBD1 is a possible D gene (6 bases). Per the germline V gene, CDR1 is SGHRS and CDR2 is YFSETQ. The ends were cut back, 5 bases at V and 0 bases at J, with 13 bases in the middle. The CDR3 has 15 amino acids. CDR3 sequence reads: CASSRVGQSTDTQYF. The CDR3 DNA sequence: TGCGCCAGCAGTAGGGTCGGACAGAGCACAGATACGCAGTATTTT.

V usage is TRBV9 and J usage is TRBJ1-4; no clear D gene. Germline V gene data show CDR1 as SGDLS and CDR2 as YYNGEE. Trimming took 2 bases from V and 8 from J, leaving 13 bases between them. The CDR3 spans 14 residues. CDR3 sequence reads: CASSVMGTSEKLFF. The CDR3 DNA is TGTGCCAGCAGCGTCATGGGCACGAGCGAAAAACTGTTTTTT.

CDR3 nucleotide sequence: TGTGCCAGCAGATCAGGACGGATGAACACCGGGGAGCTGTTTTTT. Translation: CASRSGRMNTGELFF. The chain uses TRBV6-5 and TRBJ2-2; D is ambiguous. Trimming took off 6 bases at V and 1 base at J, with 12 bases between the two ends. The CDR3 runs to 15 residues. Germline V gene data show CDR1 as MNHEY and CDR2 as SVGAGI.